The 30 T cell receptor beta chains given below trace back to one sample, sequenced in a study of HIV-infected patients and healthy controls. No cell fractionation was done, so the repertoire covers all unsorted peripheral blood T cells. Around 0.5 ug RNA was reverse transcribed with alpha and beta constant-region primers. Alpha and beta chain libraries were made separately by chain-specific third strand synthesis with multiplexing indices. MiXCR, applied by TCRdb to the 5' RACE reads, yields one record per CDR3 protein. The table shows approximately 17,000 distinct CDR3 sequences, with under 10% occurring only once. The sequenced sample was blood. The receptor source for this set is an adult in good health.

In its sample, this clonotype was seen a few times. The J gene is TRBJ1-1, the V gene TRBV29-1; the D is unclear. With 6 bases removed from V and 5 bases from J, the gap between germline ends came to 7 bases. CDR1 SQVTM and CDR2 ANQGSEA come from the germline V gene. The CDR3 has 10 residues. CDR3 loop: CSVLGTEAFF. CDR3 nucleotide sequence: TGCAGCGTCCTGGGGACTGAAGCTTTCTTT.

This clonotype has more than one count but fewer than ten. The chain carries TRBV19 and TRBJ2-7, with 11 bases matching TRBD2. The CDR3 runs 16 residues. Germline V gives CDR1 LNHDA, CDR2 SQIVND (reference sequence). The V segment lost 1 base and the J segment 3 bases; nucleotides outside the gene matches: 5. The CDR3 coding sequence is TGTGCCAGTAGTATAGGGGGACTAGCGGACTTCTACGAGCAGTACTTC. Amino acids: CASSIGGLADFYEQYF. The complete variable domain, with remaining parts taken from reference TRBV19 and TRBJ2-7, reads DGGITQSPKYLFRKEGQNVTLSCEQNLNHDAMYWYRQDPGQGLRLIYYSQIVNDFQKGDIAEGYSVSREKKESFPLTVTSAQKNPTAFYLCASSIGGLADFYEQYFGPGTRLTVT.

The table lists this clonotype with many counts. CDR3 coding DNA: TGTGCCAGCAGCTATACTAGCGGGTTCACAGATACGCAGTATTTT. Protein: CASSYTSGFTDTQYF. V is TRBV7-9 and J is TRBJ2-3, with 9 bases identical to TRBD2. Germline V lookup: CDR1 SEHNR, CDR2 FQNEAQ (reference sequence). CDR3 length equals 15 residues. V was pared by 4 bases and J by 2 bases, with 4 bases of the junction left unmatched.

This clonotype has ten or more counts. The J gene is TRBJ2-3, the V gene TRBV7-2; 7 bases map to TRBD2. V shed 0 bases and J 2 bases; nucleotides not matched to a gene: 2. Germline V gene sequence: CDR1 SGHTA, CDR2 FQGNSA. This CDR3 is built from 15 residues. This CDR3 is CASSLARDYTDTQYF. The CDR3 DNA reads TGTGCCAGCAGCTTAGCCCGGGACTACACAGATACGCAGTATTTT.

This clonotype is labeled as medium-sized. CDR3 in DNA: TGTGCCAGCAGTTTTTTCTGGGGCACTTCTAGCAATCAGCCCCAGCATTTT. The encoded protein is CASSFFWGTSSNQPQHF. This chain links TRBV28 with TRBJ1-5; D possibly corresponds to TRBD1 (5 bases). CDR1 MDHEN and CDR2 SYDVKM come from the germline V gene. The CDR3 loop spans 17 amino acids. V dropped 3 bases and J dropped 0 bases, with 15 bases sitting between them.

Of note for this clonotype: A much larger clone is a single base away; this may be a read error. The chain joins TRBV20-1 to TRBJ1-4; TRBD1 matches at 9 bases. There are 14 residues in the CDR3. The germline V gene has CDR1 DFQATT and CDR2 SNEGSKA (reference sequence). In nucleotides, the CDR3 is TGCAATGCTAACGGACAGGGGAAGAGTGAAAAACTGTTTTTT. This sequence encodes CNANGQGKSEKLFF.

This clonotype was seen ten or more times. CDR3 sequence reads: CSVGLGFGTEAFF. The CDR3 bases are TGCAGCGTTGGCTTGGGTTTTGGCACTGAAGCTTTCTTT. The rearrangement uses TRBV29-1 and TRBJ1-1; D unresolved. The CDR3 contains 13 residues. The germline CDR1 and CDR2 sequences are SQVTM and ANQGSEA. Trimming left V 4 bases short and J 4 bases short, with 13 bases between.

Ten or more counts support this clonotype. The J gene is TRBJ2-1, the V gene TRBV12-3 or TRBV12-4; D is uncertain. The V and J ends lost 7 bases and 0 bases respectively, with 10 bases between them. The CDR3 length is 14 residues. The CDR3 DNA is TGTGCCAGCACCAAACCTAACTCCTACAATGAGCAGTTCTTC. Its translation is CASTKPNSYNEQFF.

At least ten counts were recorded for this clonotype. The J gene is TRBJ2-3, the V gene TRBV20-1; no clear D gene. Looked up from germline, CDR1 is DFQATT and CDR2 is SNEGSKA (reference sequence). The CDR3 is 14 residues long. V dropped 6 bases and J dropped 0 bases, with 13 bases sitting between them. The chain's CDR3 is CSAASIWSTDTQYF. CDR3 bases: TGCAGTGCAGCCTCCATCTGGAGCACAGATACGCAGTATTTT.

This clonotype was seen ten or more times. This CDR3 reads CASQGTGTGHEKLFF. CDR3 in DNA: TGTGCCAGCCAGGGGACCGGGACAGGGCATGAAAAACTGTTTTTT. The chain is built from TRBV6-5 and TRBJ1-4; 9 bases map to TRBD1. Germline V CDR1 and CDR2: MNHEY, SVGAGI. The CDR3 is 15 residues long. The V gene end was trimmed by 8 bases and the J gene end by 6 bases; junction bases not matched to a gene: 10.

This clonotype was observed a handful of times. V is TRBV20-1 and J is TRBJ2-2; D gene unclear. The CDR3 has 15 amino acids. Germline CDR1 reads DFQATT; CDR2 reads SNEGSKA (reference sequence). V shed 0 bases and J shed 2 bases, with 10 bases lying between them. CDR3 nucleotides: TGCAGTGCTAGAGATCCTACCATAAACACCGGGGAGCTGTTTTTT. This gives the protein CSARDPTINTGELFF.

J is TRBJ2-7 and V is TRBV28; D gene uncertain. Germline V gene data show CDR1 as MDHEN and CDR2 as SYDVKM. CDR3 size: 14 residues. Trimming stripped 8 bases from V and 2 bases from J, with 16 bases between. In DNA form, the CDR3 reads TGTGCCAGCCACCCCGGGTCGACCCCCTACGAGCAGTACTTC. It translates to CASHPGSTPYEQYF.

There are many counts of this clonotype. The gene calls are TRBV6-2 or TRBV6-3 and TRBJ2-5, with D maybe TRBD1 (6 bases). The CDR3 spans 14 residues. The V gene's germline CDR1 is MNHEY and CDR2 SVGEGT. V was shortened by 4 bases and J by 5 bases, with 14 bases between the two germline ends. CDR3 sequence: CASSSGQPGETQYF. DNA of the CDR3: TGTGCCAGCAGTTCCGGACAGCCCGGGGAGACCCAGTACTTC.

This clonotype was seen ten or more times. The CDR3 reads CASTLMGGGTDTQYF. The CDR3 DNA reads as TGTGCCAGCACCCTCATGGGAGGCGGCACAGATACGCAGTATTTT. V usage is TRBV7-2 and J usage is TRBJ2-3, with D possibly TRBD2 on 6 matching bases. The V and J ends lost 7 bases and 1 base respectively, with 15 bases between them. The germline V gene has CDR1 SGHTA and CDR2 FQGNSA. CDR3 length: 15 residues.

In its sample, this clonotype ranks as medium-sized. The chain carries TRBV7-2 and TRBJ2-3, with 10 bases fitting TRBD2. Germline V gene sequence: CDR1 SGHTA, CDR2 FQGNSA. Trimming cost V 2 bases and J 5 bases; bases outside gene matches: 4. The CDR3 extends over 15 amino acids. The CDR3 DNA follows: TGTGCCAGCAGCTTAAGCGGGGGGGGCGGAGATACGCAGTATTTT. Protein: CASSLSGGGGDTQYF.

By sample fraction, this clonotype is medium-sized (0.01 to 0.1%). The gene calls are TRBV29-1 and TRBJ1-2; TRBD1 might be the D (6 bases). Germline CDR1 reads SQVTM; CDR2 reads ANQGSEA. This CDR3 contains 13 residues. V was cut by 7 bases and J by 0 bases, with 12 bases left in between. The DNA for the CDR3 is TGCAGCGCTTGGACAGATACTAACTATGGCTACACCTTC. This codes for CSAWTDTNYGYTF.

This clonotype was detected many times. V and J are TRBV12-3 or TRBV12-4 and TRBJ2-5; 11 bases fit TRBD1. This CDR3 is built from 15 residues. V was pared by 6 bases and J by 4 bases, with 7 bases of the junction left unmatched. The CDR3 DNA sequence: TGTGCCAGCAGCCGGGGACAGGGGGTAGCAGAGACCCAGTACTTC. It translates to CASSRGQGVAETQYF.

V usage is TRBV5-1 and J usage is TRBJ2-1; D gene ambiguous. This CDR3 region has 14 residues. Trimming removed 3 bases at V and 4 bases at J, with 11 bases between. Germline V gene lookup returns CDR1 SGHRS and CDR2 YFSETQ. CDR3 residues: CASSSPTEYNEQFF. DNA for the CDR3: TGCGCCAGCAGCTCCCCCACTGAATACAATGAGCAGTTCTTC.

This clonotype was found a few times. The gene calls are TRBV5-1 and TRBJ2-3; D call uncertain. CDR3 length equals 14 residues. V was clipped by 2 bases and J by 4 bases, with 11 bases between them. CDR1 is SGHRS and CDR2 is YFSETQ in the germline V gene. The CDR3 loop is CASSFDFMADTQYF. CDR3 DNA sequence: TGCGCCAGCAGCTTCGACTTCATGGCAGATACGCAGTATTTT.

This clonotype appeared many times. V is TRBV24-1 and J is TRBJ2-1; either TRBD1 or TRBD2 may supply D (6 bases each). Trimming shortened V by 6 bases and J by 4 bases, and 15 bases separated the two germline ends. CDR1 KGHDR and CDR2 SFDVKD come from the germline V gene. CDR3 length: 15 amino acids. The CDR3 DNA reads TGTGCCACCAGTAAGCAGGGGAGGCGATACAATGAGCAGTTCTTC. Translated: CATSKQGRRYNEQFF.

This clonotype was seen ten or more times. The V and J genes are TRBV4-1 and TRBJ2-4; D uncertain. CDR1 and CDR2 from the germline V gene are MGHRA and YSYEKL. The length of the CDR3 is 16 residues. Trimming removed 1 base from V and 2 bases from J, with 12 bases in between. The CDR3 sequence is CASSQVLRASKNIQYF. The CDR3 coding sequence is TGCGCCAGCAGCCAAGTACTCCGGGCGTCCAAAAACATTCAGTACTTC.

This clonotype has at least ten counts. The CDR3 bases are TGCAGCGTTTTGCCCGGGGGGTTCTTC. Its protein is CSVLPGGFF. The V gene is TRBV29-1, the J gene TRBJ2-1; weak D call: TRBD2 (6 bases). The CDR3 spans 9 residues. Germline V gene sequence: CDR1 SQVTM, CDR2 ANQGSEA. The V and J ends lost 5 bases and 15 bases respectively, with 11 bases between them.

This clonotype was counted a few times. The genes are TRBV20-1 and TRBJ2-1; 9 bases map to TRBD1. V lost 3 bases and J lost 10; bases outside the gene matches: 13. CDR1 is DFQATT and CDR2 is SNEGSKA in the germline V gene (reference sequence). The CDR3 runs to 15 residues. The CDR3 DNA follows: TGCAGTGCTAGCGTTTTGGGACAGGGAGATGAGGAGCAGTTCTTC. This gives the protein CSASVLGQGDEEQFF.

This clonotype showed up many times. The chain employs TRBV13 and TRBJ2-3; D gene ambiguous. The V gene lost 1 base and the J gene lost 1 base, with 6 bases spanning the gap. This CDR3 has 14 residues. Germline values: CDR1 PRHDT, CDR2 FYEKMQ (reference sequence). The chain's CDR3 is CASSLASRTDTQYF. CDR3 bases: TGTGCCAGCAGCTTAGCGAGTCGCACAGATACGCAGTATTTT.

This clonotype was counted many times. The chain employs TRBV20-1 and TRBJ1-6, with 9 bases that match TRBD1. Germline assignment: CDR1 DFQATT and CDR2 SNEGSKA (reference sequence). This CDR3 has 13 residues. V shed 6 bases, J shed 9 bases, and the junction held 6 bases outside the gene matches. CDR3 DNA sequence: TGCAGTGCCCTGGACAGGGGTAGTTCACCCCTCCACTTT. Translated: CSALDRGSSPLHF.

This clonotype was detected many times. This chain links TRBV29-1 with TRBJ1-5, with TRBD1 matching over 9 bases. From germline, CDR1 is SQVTM and CDR2 ANQGSEA. Trimming took 5 bases from V and 5 from J; bases not matched to a gene: 4. CDR3 length: 13 residues. CDR3 coding DNA: TGCAGCGTTATGGGACAGGGAGATCAGCCCCAGCATTTT. Amino acid sequence: CSVMGQGDQPQHF.

This clonotype was counted a few times. The chain recombines TRBV28 with TRBJ2-4; D remains unclear. The CDR3 totals 14 residues. V lost 4 bases and J 0 bases, leaving 7 bases between the germline ends. Germline V gene sequence: CDR1 MDHEN, CDR2 SYDVKM. This CDR3 reads CASSSRLAKNIQYF. CDR3 nucleotide sequence: TGTGCCAGCAGTTCAAGACTAGCCAAAAACATTCAGTACTTC.

This chain uses TRBV18 with TRBJ2-6; no definite D call. With 6 bases removed from V and 0 bases from J, the gap between germline ends came to 12 bases. Germline CDR1 is KGHSH and CDR2 is LQKENI. This CDR3 spans 16 amino acids. CDR3 loop: CASSLAPSSGANVLTF. CDR3 in DNA: TGTGCCAGCTCCCTCGCCCCTTCCTCTGGGGCCAACGTCCTGACTTTC.

This clonotype was seen ten or more times. The chain carries TRBV20-1 and TRBJ1-1, with 7 bases that match TRBD1. Trimming cost V 0 bases and J 3 bases; bases outside gene matches: 7. This CDR3 has 15 residues. The germline CDR1 and CDR2 sequences are DFQATT and SNEGSKA (reference sequence). The CDR3 here is CSARDPVTGDTEAFF. In nucleotides, the CDR3 is TGCAGTGCTAGAGATCCGGTAACAGGGGACACTGAAGCTTTCTTT.

This clonotype was seen many times. J is TRBJ2-3 and V is TRBV12-3 or TRBV12-4, with D possibly matching TRBD1 (7 bases). V was cut by 3 bases and J by 0 bases, with 13 bases left in between. This CDR3 contains 16 residues. The CDR3 DNA reads as TGTGCCAGCAGTTTGGCGACAGGGACTAGCACAGATACGCAGTATTTT. Its protein product is CASSLATGTSTDTQYF.